These 9 T cell receptor beta chains were sequenced from one sample in a study of cytomegalovirus exposure and HLA in healthy donors. A multiplex PCR was run with 60 Vbeta primers and 13 Jbeta primers. The table came from immunoSEQ multiplex PCR; TCRdb's copy has only in-frame clones and leaves some out. Here the sample spans under 150,000 clones, 80% being singletons. Material: PBMCs. The origin of the receptors is a young man in good health and CMV-seronegative.

The chain recombines TRBV28 with TRBJ1-1; tentatively, D is TRBD1 (6 bases). This CDR3 has 16 residues. V was pared by 4 bases and J by 0 bases, with 15 bases between. Per the germline V gene, CDR1 is MDHEN and CDR2 is SYDVKM. The CDR3 spells CASSSPTGVLNTEAFF. CDR3 in DNA: TGTGCCAGCAGTTCGCCGACAGGAGTTTTGAACACTGAAGCTTTCTTT.

This clone showed up just a few times. The chain joins TRBV5-4 to TRBJ2-7, with TRBD2 matching 11 bases. The CDR3 covers 14 residues. The V and J ends lost 4 bases and 6 bases, in that order; junction bases with no gene match: 6. Per the germline V gene, CDR1 is SGHNT and CDR2 is YYREEE (reference sequence). The CDR3 spells CASSLSGRATEQYF. The CDR3 DNA is TGTGCCAGCAGCCTTAGCGGGAGGGCCACCGAGCAGTACTTC.

The chain has TRBV19 and TRBJ1-4; D not resolved. Trimming removed 5 bases at V and 6 bases at J, with 16 bases between. The germline V gene encodes CDR1 LNHDA and CDR2 SQIVND (reference sequence). The CDR3 runs to 15 residues. CDR3 amino acids: CASSLRPDEDEKLFF. In DNA form, the CDR3 reads TGTGCCAGTAGTTTACGACCCGACGAGGATGAAAAACTGTTTTTT.

The sample holds a few counts of this clone. The chain employs TRBV29-1 and TRBJ2-2; 9 bases are a match to TRBD2. V was pared by 0 bases and J by 2 bases, with 4 bases of the junction left unmatched. From germline, CDR1 is SQVTM and CDR2 ANQGSEA. The CDR3 extends over 16 amino acids. The CDR3 DNA is TGCAGCGTTGAAGATTATAGCGGGAGTAACACCGGGGAGCTGTTTTTT. Its protein is CSVEDYSGSNTGELFF.

The rearrangement uses TRBV9 and TRBJ1-1, with D possibly matching TRBD1 (5 bases). This CDR3 comprises 15 residues. The V and J ends lost 2 bases and 2 bases respectively, with 13 bases between them. Per germline, CDR1 SGDLS and CDR2 YYNGEE. CDR3 nucleotides: TGTGCCAGCAGCGTGGCCGGGGGGGTAAACACTGAAGCTTTCTTT. Translating it yields CASSVAGGVNTEAFF.

The rearrangement uses TRBV5-1 and TRBJ1-4; D perhaps matches TRBD1 (5 bases). The CDR3 is 11 amino acids. CDR1 and CDR2 (germline): SGHRS, YFSETQ. Between the trimmed V and J ends, which lost 3 bases and 12 bases, there was a span of 9 bases. CDR3 in amino acids: CASSSQGELFF. CDR3 DNA: TGCGCCAGCAGCTCCCAAGGGGAACTGTTTTTT.

The gene calls are TRBV7-8 and TRBJ2-7, with 12 bases aligning to TRBD2. CDR1 and CDR2 from the germline V gene are SGHVS and FQNEAQ. Trimming cost V 5 bases and J 3 bases; bases outside gene matches: 8. The CDR3 length is 16 residues. The CDR3: CASSPSGTSGLYEQYF. CDR3 DNA sequence: TGTGCCAGCAGCCCCTCCGGGACTAGCGGGCTCTACGAGCAGTACTTC.

This clone showed up just a few times. The chain uses TRBV6-6 and TRBJ1-5; D not certain. The CDR3 totals 15 residues. CDR1 MNHNY and CDR2 SVGAGI come from the germline V gene (reference sequence). With 2 bases removed from V and 5 bases from J, the gap between germline ends came to 13 bases. CDR3 bases: TGTGCCAGCAGTTACGATAGGCTAGAGGATCAGCCCCAGCATTTT. It is translated as CASSYDRLEDQPQHF.

The chain is built from TRBV29-1 and TRBJ2-7; TRBD1 aligns across 8 bases. Trimming at V came to 4 bases and at J to 4 bases, leaving 6 bases not matched to a gene. This CDR3 contains 13 residues. In germline, CDR1 is SQVTM, CDR2 ANQGSEA. This CDR3 reads CSVGAGGAYEQYF. DNA of the CDR3: TGCAGCGTTGGGGCAGGGGGCGCGTACGAGCAGTACTTC.